Here is one T cell receptor beta chain with its context. No antigen is known for it. These data are taken from a study of T cells after yellow fever vaccination. Study-wide findings and caveats: Some clonotypes were seen in both the CD4 and the CD8 compartments. These made up a small share and likely arose from convergent recombination.

One entry per CDR3 protein results from TCRdb running MiXCR on the 5' RACE reads. The sample lists around 250,000 distinct CDR3 sequences, 6% to 7.5% occurring once. The sequencing used CD4+ T cells sorted from PBMCs, collected 15 days after the yellow fever booster vaccination. This clonotype originated in a man aged 25-45 years who received the YFV17D yellow fever vaccine.

In nucleotides, the CDR3 is TGCAGTGCTAGAGATTTACAGCTCGCTGAAGCTTTCTTT. Protein product: CSARDLQLAEAFF. The chain couples TRBV20-1 to TRBJ1-1; D not certain. V dropped 0 bases and J dropped 6 bases, with 11 bases sitting between them. CDR1 is DFQATT, CDR2 SNEGSKA, per germline (reference sequence). The CDR3 totals 13 residues.